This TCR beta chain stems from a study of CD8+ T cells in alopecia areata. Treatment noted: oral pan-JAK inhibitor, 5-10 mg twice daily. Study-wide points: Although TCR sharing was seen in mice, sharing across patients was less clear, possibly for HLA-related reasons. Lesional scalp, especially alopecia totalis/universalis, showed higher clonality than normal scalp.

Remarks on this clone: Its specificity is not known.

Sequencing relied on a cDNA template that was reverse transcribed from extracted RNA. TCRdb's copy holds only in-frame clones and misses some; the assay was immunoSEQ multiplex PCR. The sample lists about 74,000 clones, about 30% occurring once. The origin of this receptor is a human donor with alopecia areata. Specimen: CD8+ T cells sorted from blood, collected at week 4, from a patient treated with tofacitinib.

CDR3 amino acids: CASSEAEQFF. The DNA of the CDR3 is TGTGCCAGCAGTGAGGCTGAGCAGTTCTTC. The chain recombines TRBV25-1 with TRBJ2-1, with D uncertain. Per the germline V gene, CDR1 is MGHDK and CDR2 is SYGVNS. CDR3 size: 10 residues. Trimming pared 3 bases from V and 9 bases from J, leaving 3 bases between. Complete variable domain (other parts from reference TRBV25-1 and TRBJ2-1): EADIYQTPRYLVIGTGKKITLECSQTMGHDKMYWYQQDPGMELHLIHYSYGVNSTEKGDLSSESTVSRIRTEHFPLTLESARPSHTSQYLCASSEAEQFFGPGTRLTVL.